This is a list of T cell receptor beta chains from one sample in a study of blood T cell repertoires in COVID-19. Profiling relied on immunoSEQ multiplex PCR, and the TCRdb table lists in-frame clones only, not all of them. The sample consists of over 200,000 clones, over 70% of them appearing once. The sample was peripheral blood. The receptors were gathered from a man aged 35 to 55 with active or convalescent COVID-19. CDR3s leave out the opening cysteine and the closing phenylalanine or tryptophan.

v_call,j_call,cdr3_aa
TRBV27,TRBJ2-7,ASSLQGSYEQY
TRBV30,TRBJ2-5,AWSGVQGRETQY
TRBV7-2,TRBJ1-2,ASSPSNNYGYT
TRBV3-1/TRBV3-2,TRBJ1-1,ASSFATGGVVMNTEAF
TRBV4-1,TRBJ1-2,ASSQDPSNYGYT
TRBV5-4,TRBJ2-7,ASSYDLSSYEQY
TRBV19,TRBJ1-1,ASSGVGGTEAF
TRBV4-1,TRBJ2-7,ASSQLGQGAGDEQY
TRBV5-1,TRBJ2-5,ASSLTGGEQETQY
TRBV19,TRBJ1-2,ASSITGGASFSPGYGYT
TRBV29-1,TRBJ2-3,STDAGLTDTQY
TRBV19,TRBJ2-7,ASSTPGTGRYEQY
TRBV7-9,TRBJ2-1,ASSSGQGGQHEQF
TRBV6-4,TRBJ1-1,ASSAQGGSTEAF
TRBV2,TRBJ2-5,ASDILGETQY
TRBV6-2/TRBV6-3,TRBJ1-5,ASSTTGERPQH
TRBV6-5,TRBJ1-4,ASSFPEEPLNEKLF
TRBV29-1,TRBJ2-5,SVEMDFQETQY
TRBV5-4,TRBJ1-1,ASRRQGGISTEAF